This T cell receptor beta chain was retrieved from a study of blood T cell repertoires in COVID-19. Turning to the study itself: Researchers got acute and convalescent COVID-19 samples from the United States, Italy and Spain. In each case, the material was cDNA or gDNA derived from T cells, B-cell-depleted T cells, or PBMCs.

CDR3 length: 14 residues. V was trimmed by 2 bases and J by 2 bases, leaving 9 bases between them. The germline gives CDR1 SGHTA, CDR2 FQGNSA. Only in-frame clones appear in the TCRdb table, and some are missing; sequencing was by immunoSEQ multiplex PCR. The table records 23,000 or so clones, around 87% of them present only once. The rearrangement joins TRBV7-2 to TRBJ1-1; D possibly corresponds to TRBD1 (5 bases). The clonotype comes from a middle-aged man with active COVID-19. Sequenced sample: peripheral blood. The CDR3 nucleotides read TGTGCCAGCAGCTTACTCAGGGTCAACACTGAAGCTTTCTTT. It translates to CASSLLRVNTEAFF.